The clone carrying this T cell receptor beta chain is categorized as medium-sized. Its specificity is not known. The CDR3 consists of 14 residues. The germline V and J ends were trimmed by 9 bases and 3 bases, with 17 bases remaining between them. CDR1 and CDR2 from the germline V gene are LGHNT and FRNRAP. This record comes from a study of OX40 agonist ivuxolimab in advanced cancers. The overall study: Patients were treated with intravenous ivuxolimab, dosed at 0.01 to 10 mg/kg and infused every 2 weeks. Cohort: approximately 83% men, mean age approximately 64, aged about 20 to 80. Participants could have had prior anti-PD-1, anti-PD-L1 or anti-CTLA-4 therapy, and more than 35% had some.

Clones were sequenced by immunoSEQ multiplex PCR, and TCRdb holds only the in-frame ones, with some missing. The sample consists of roughly 6,800 clones, 75% to 80% of them appearing once. General observations from the study: Mean expanded clone counts were higher in CD8+ than CD4+ T cells.

The chain has TRBV12-5 and TRBJ1-1; possible D gene TRBD1, 5 bases. The input for sequencing was CD4+ or CD8+ T cells sorted from blood, taken in a trial of the OX40 agonist ivuxolimab. The clonotype comes from an adult with an advanced solid tumor such as melanoma, head and neck, liver or kidney cancer. The CDR3 DNA is TGTGCTAGCCGCTTCTCAGGGTTGGACACTGAAGCTTTCTTT. As protein: CASRFSGLDTEAFF.